This entry concerns a single T cell receptor beta chain. Using immunoSEQ multiplex PCR, the repertoire was profiled, and TCRdb retains in-frame clones only, with some absent. Of 100,000 to 150,000 clones in the sample, approximately 89% were seen once. Germline V gene sequence: CDR1 SGHRS, CDR2 YFSETQ. The CDR3 is 14 amino acids. V was cut by 4 bases and J by 5 bases, with 14 bases left in between. The sample is drawn from a study of T cell responses to AZD1222 COVID-19 vaccine. This chain links TRBV5-1 with TRBJ2-3, with TRBD2 as a possible D gene (5 bases). This specimen consisted of peripheral blood, obtained 28 days after the second AZD1222 dose. This receptor was obtained from an adult who received the AZD1222 COVID-19 vaccine. CDR3 sequence reads: CASSPGLFGDTQYF. CDR3 nucleotide sequence: TGCGCCAGCAGCCCCGGACTTTTTGGAGATACGCAGTATTTT.